These 17 T cell receptor beta chains were sequenced from one sample in a study of blood T cell repertoires in COVID-19. The assay was immunoSEQ multiplex PCR, and TCRdb's table has in-frame clones only and misses some. The data show some 50,000 clones, 68% seen once. Sample: peripheral blood. These receptor sequences come from a woman between 65 and 79 years old with acute or convalescent COVID-19.

The rearrangement uses TRBV5-4 and TRBJ2-4; D remains ambiguous. Between the trimmed V and J ends, which lost 4 bases and 1 base, there was a span of 9 bases. CDR1 is SGHNT, CDR2 YYREEE, per germline (reference sequence). The length of the CDR3 is 14 residues. The CDR3 DNA is TGTGCCAGCAGCCCCGACGGGGCCAAAAACATTCAGTACTTC. As protein: CASSPDGAKNIQYF.

V and J are TRBV5-6 and TRBJ2-7, with TRBD2 identical over 8 bases. The CDR3 runs to 15 residues. J lost 6 bases, V lost 0 bases, and 8 bases had no gene match. Germline V gene data show CDR1 as SGHDT and CDR2 as YYEEEE. Here the CDR3 DNA reads TGTGCCAGCAGCTTGGGACGGGGTGCGGGAGGCGAGCAGTACTTC. Translating it yields CASSLGRGAGGEQYF. The variable domain in full, with the rest retrieved from reference TRBV5-6 and TRBJ2-7, is DAGVTQSPTHLIKTRGQQVTLRCSPKSGHDTVSWYQQALGQGPQFIFQYYEEEERQRGNFPDRFSGHQFPNYSSELNVNALLLGDSALYLCASSLGRGAGGEQYFGPGTRLTVT.

The sample holds a few counts of this clone. This sequence joins TRBV14 and TRBJ2-1; 12 nucleotides align to TRBD2. CDR1 and CDR2 from the germline V gene are SGHDN and FVKESK. The CDR3 spans 16 residues. Unmatched junction bases numbered 7, after V lost 2 bases and J lost 8 bases. CDR3 sequence: CASSQQLAGGSHEQFF. The CDR3 bases are TGTGCCAGCAGCCAACAACTAGCGGGGGGCTCCCATGAGCAGTTCTTC.

The genes are TRBV7-9 and TRBJ2-5; 7 bases agree with TRBD1. J lost 3 bases, V lost 2 bases, and 3 bases had no gene match. This CDR3 region has 14 residues. CDR1 is SEHNR, CDR2 FQNEAQ, per germline (reference sequence). The CDR3 nucleotides read TGTGCCAGCAGCTTACAACAGGGGAAAGAGACCCAGTACTTC. It translates to CASSLQQGKETQYF.

The rearrangement uses TRBV7-9 and TRBJ2-1; D is possibly TRBD2 (6 bases). CDR1 is SEHNR and CDR2 is FQNEAQ in the germline V gene (reference sequence). This CDR3 comprises 15 residues. The V end was cut by 1 base, the J end by 4 bases, with 11 bases between. Here the CDR3 reads CASSLVGRGYNEQFF. The CDR3 bases are TGTGCCAGCAGCTTAGTAGGGCGGGGATACAATGAGCAGTTCTTC.

J is TRBJ2-2 and V is TRBV5-1; 7 nucleotides align to TRBD2. CDR3 length equals 15 residues. Losses at the gene ends were 1 base for V and 4 bases for J; bases not matched to a gene: 4. Germline V CDR1 and CDR2: SGHRS, YFSETQ. The CDR3 bases are TGCGCCAGCAGCTTGTATAGCGGGCCCACCGGGGAGCTGTTTTTT. Its translation is CASSLYSGPTGELFF.

This clone has just a few counts. This chain connects TRBV30 to TRBJ2-2, with D unresolved. Per germline, CDR1 GTSNPN and CDR2 SVGIG (reference sequence). V lost 3 bases and J 6 bases, leaving 14 bases between the germline ends. CDR3 size: 14 residues. In DNA, the CDR3 is TGTGCCTGGAGACGGAGACTCCCTCCCGGGGAGCTGTTTTTT. Its translation is CAWRRRLPPGELFF.

The chain combines TRBV2 with TRBJ1-5; D gene uncertain. Between the trimmed V and J ends, which lost 3 bases and 4 bases, there was a span of 7 bases. The germline CDR1 and CDR2 sequences are SNHLY and FYNNEI. This CDR3 region has 13 residues. The CDR3 protein is CASSDRPNQPQHF. The CDR3 DNA is TGTGCCAGCAGTGACAGGCCAAATCAGCCCCAGCATTTT.

This chain joins TRBV6-1 and TRBJ2-5; 7 bases fit TRBD2. The CDR3 runs 16 residues. Germline CDR1 reads MNHNS; CDR2 reads SASEGT. Trimming took 4 bases from V and 2 from J; bases not matched to a gene: 10. CDR3 nucleotides: TGTGCCAGCAGTGTCAATTCAGCGGGACCTCAAGAGACCCAGTACTTC. It translates to CASSVNSAGPQETQYF.

The genes are TRBV28 and TRBJ1-4, with 9 bases identical to TRBD1. The germline V gene has CDR1 MDHEN and CDR2 SYDVKM. V lost 2 bases and J lost 10; bases outside the gene matches: 5. This CDR3 spans 14 amino acids. CDR3 region: CASSLQQGAGKLFF. CDR3 sequence (DNA): TGTGCCAGCAGTTTACAACAGGGGGCGGGAAAACTGTTTTTT.

The chain employs TRBV5-8 and TRBJ2-5; 7 nucleotides agree with TRBD1. CDR3 size: 15 residues. With 1 base clipped from V and 3 bases from J, the junction kept 6 bases outside the gene matches. CDR1 is SGHTS and CDR2 is YDEGEE in the germline V gene. The CDR3 loop reads CASSLFRDRKETQYF. The CDR3, as DNA: TGTGCCAGCAGCTTGTTCCGGGACAGAAAAGAGACCCAGTACTTC. Looking up the rest from reference TRBV5-8 and TRBJ2-5 gives the full variable domain: EAGVTQSPTHLIKTRGQQATLRCSPISGHTSVYWYQQALGLGLQFLLWYDEGEERNRGNFPPRFSGRQFPNYSSELNVNALELEDSALYLCASSLFRDRKETQYFGPGTRLLVL.

The rearrangement links TRBV15 to TRBJ2-3; TRBD2 agrees at 13 bases. CDR1 and CDR2 (germline): LNHNV, YYDKDF (reference sequence). The CDR3 is 18 residues long. Germline trimming cut 3 bases from V and 3 bases from J; bases unmatched to any gene: 9. CDR3: CATSSGGTSGELTDTQYF. CDR3 DNA sequence: TGTGCCACCAGCAGCGGTGGGACTAGCGGGGAATTGACAGATACGCAGTATTTT.

This clone was counted between two and nine times. V gene TRBV7-3 combines with J gene TRBJ2-1, with TRBD2 matching 13 bases. After removal of 2 bases from V and 9 bases from J, the junction contained 13 bases not matched to a gene. The CDR3 totals 18 residues. Germline values: CDR1 SGHTA, CDR2 FQGTGA. The CDR3 nucleotides are TGTGCCAGCAGCTTAGACCCCCCTGGGACTAGCGGGAACGTTGAGCAGTTCTTC. It encodes CASSLDPPGTSGNVEQFF.

This clone has more than one count but fewer than ten. The J gene is TRBJ2-5, the V gene TRBV28; 10 nucleotides align to TRBD1. The V gene's germline CDR1 is MDHEN and CDR2 SYDVKM. The CDR3 has 16 amino acids. Unmatched junction bases numbered 9, after V lost 4 bases and J lost 4 bases. CDR3 residues: CASSSPGTGEGETQYF. In DNA form, the CDR3 reads TGTGCCAGCAGTTCCCCCGGGACAGGGGAGGGAGAGACCCAGTACTTC.

This chain uses TRBV29-1 with TRBJ1-1, with 7 bases identical to TRBD1. Losses at the gene ends were 6 bases for V and 1 base for J; bases not matched to a gene: 5. The CDR3 length is 13 residues. Germline assignment: CDR1 SQVTM and CDR2 ANQGSEA. The CDR3 sequence: CSVRGQRNTEAFF. The CDR3 DNA reads TGCAGCGTAAGGGGACAGCGGAACACTGAAGCTTTCTTT.

This clone was recorded at least ten times. The V and J genes are TRBV28 and TRBJ2-3; TRBD1 matches at 9 bases. Germline V gene lookup returns CDR1 MDHEN and CDR2 SYDVKM. The ends lost 8 bases at V and 4 bases at J; junction bases unmatched: 4. There are 13 residues in the CDR3. The CDR3 nucleotides are TGTGCCAGCGTACAGGGGGCCGCAGATACGCAGTATTTT. Translation gives CASVQGAADTQYF.

As DNA, the CDR3 is TGTGCCAGCAGCCAAACAGGGGGCGCATCCGGGGAGCTGTTTTTT. Encoded protein: CASSQTGGASGELFF. The rearrangement uses TRBV5-6 and TRBJ2-2, with 9 nucleotides matching TRBD1. The germline V gene encodes CDR1 SGHDT and CDR2 YYEEEE. CDR3 length equals 15 residues. Trimming took 4 bases from V and 6 from J; bases not matched to a gene: 7.